This T cell receptor (beta chain) was observed in a study of CD8 T cells in ankylosing spondylitis. V lost 8 bases and J lost 3, with 13 bases in between. CDR1 and CDR2 (germline): SEHNR, FQNEAQ (reference sequence). The CDR3 covers 14 residues. Quantitative 5'-RACE with molecular barcodes produced the TCR beta libraries. Using its own MiXCR run on the 5' RACE reads, TCRdb lists one record per CDR3 protein. Of under 300,000 distinct CDR3 sequences listed, roughly 10% are singletons. This chain uses TRBV7-9 with TRBJ2-2, with D perhaps TRBD1 (6 bases). The TCR was taken from a male donor with ankylosing spondylitis or in good health (not recorded which). The sample comprised blood, either unsorted or a sorted T cell fraction (not recorded which). The CDR3 loop is CASLRDTYTGELFF. CDR3 sequence (DNA): TGTGCCAGCCTCCGGGACACCTACACCGGGGAGCTGTTTTTT.